This TCR beta chain was recorded in a study of identical twins. This clonotype was recorded at least ten times. CDR1 is MDHEN and CDR2 is SYDVKM in the germline V gene. V lost 6 bases, J lost 5 bases, and 13 bases lay in between. The CDR3 length is 13 residues. TCRdb ran MiXCR on the 5' RACE reads and lists one entry per CDR3 protein. The sample lists 690,000 or so distinct CDR3 sequences; more than 6.5% were seen once. The sample also formed part of further work on yellow fever vaccine responses in identical twins.

Sequencing used PBMCs. This clonotype was sampled from a woman aged 18-29 years in good health. The chain joins TRBV28 to TRBJ2-5, with D tentatively TRBD1 (6 bases). This CDR3 reads CASRGSRGETQYF. DNA for the CDR3: TGTGCCAGCAGAGGATCCAGGGGCGAGACCCAGTACTTC.